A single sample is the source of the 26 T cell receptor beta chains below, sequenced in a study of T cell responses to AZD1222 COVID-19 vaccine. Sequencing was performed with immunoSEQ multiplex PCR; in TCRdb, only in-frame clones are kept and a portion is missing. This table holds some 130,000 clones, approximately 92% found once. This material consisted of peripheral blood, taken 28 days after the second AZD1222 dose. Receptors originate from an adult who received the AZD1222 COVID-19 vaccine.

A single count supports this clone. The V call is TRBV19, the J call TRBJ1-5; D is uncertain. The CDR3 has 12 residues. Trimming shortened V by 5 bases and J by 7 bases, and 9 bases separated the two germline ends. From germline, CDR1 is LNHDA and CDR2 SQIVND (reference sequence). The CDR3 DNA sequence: TGTGCCAGTAGTTGGGTTGGACAGCCCCAGCATTTT. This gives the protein CASSWVGQPQHF. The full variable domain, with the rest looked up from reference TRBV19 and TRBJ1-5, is DGGITQSPKYLFRKEGQNVTLSCEQNLNHDAMYWYRQDPGQGLRLIYYSQIVNDFQKGDIAEGYSVSREKKESFPLTVTSAQKNPTAFYLCASSWVGQPQHFGDGTRLSIL.

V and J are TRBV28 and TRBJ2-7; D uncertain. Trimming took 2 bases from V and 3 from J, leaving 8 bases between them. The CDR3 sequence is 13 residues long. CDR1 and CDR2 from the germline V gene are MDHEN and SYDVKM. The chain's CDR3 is CASSLPQNYEQYF. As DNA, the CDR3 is TGTGCCAGCAGTTTACCCCAAAACTACGAGCAGTACTTC.

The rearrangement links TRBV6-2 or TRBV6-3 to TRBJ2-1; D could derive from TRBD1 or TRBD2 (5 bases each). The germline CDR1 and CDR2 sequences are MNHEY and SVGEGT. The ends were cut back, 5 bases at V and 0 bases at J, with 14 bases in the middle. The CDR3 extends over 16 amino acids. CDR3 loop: CASSKGRESSYNEQFF. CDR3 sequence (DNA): TGTGCCAGCAGTAAAGGCAGGGAGAGCTCCTACAATGAGCAGTTCTTC.

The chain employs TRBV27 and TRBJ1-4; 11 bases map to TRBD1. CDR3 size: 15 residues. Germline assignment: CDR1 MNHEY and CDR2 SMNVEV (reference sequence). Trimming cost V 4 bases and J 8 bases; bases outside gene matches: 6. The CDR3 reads CASSSGQGAWEKLFF. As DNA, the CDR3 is TGTGCCAGCAGTTCCGGACAGGGGGCGTGGGAAAAACTGTTTTTT.

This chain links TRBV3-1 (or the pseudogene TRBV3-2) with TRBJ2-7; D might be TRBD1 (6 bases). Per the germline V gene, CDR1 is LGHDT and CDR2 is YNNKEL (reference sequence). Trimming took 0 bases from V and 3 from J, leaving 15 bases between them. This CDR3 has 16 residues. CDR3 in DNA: TGTGCCAGCAGCCAAGATAATTGGACAGTTCACTACGAGCAGTACTTC. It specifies CASSQDNWTVHYEQYF.

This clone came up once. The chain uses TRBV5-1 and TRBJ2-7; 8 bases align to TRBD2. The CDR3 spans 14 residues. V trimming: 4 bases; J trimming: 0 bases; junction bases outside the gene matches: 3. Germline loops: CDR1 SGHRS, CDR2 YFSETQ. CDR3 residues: CASSPGTSSYEQYF. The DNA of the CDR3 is TGCGCCAGCAGCCCCGGGACTAGCTCCTACGAGCAGTACTTC.

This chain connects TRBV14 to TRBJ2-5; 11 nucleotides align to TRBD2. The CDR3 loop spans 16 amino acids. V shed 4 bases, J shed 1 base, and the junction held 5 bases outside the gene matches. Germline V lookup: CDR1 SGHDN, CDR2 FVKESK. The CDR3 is CASSLHGTSGQETQYF. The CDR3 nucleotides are TGTGCCAGCAGCCTCCACGGGACTAGCGGCCAAGAGACCCAGTACTTC.

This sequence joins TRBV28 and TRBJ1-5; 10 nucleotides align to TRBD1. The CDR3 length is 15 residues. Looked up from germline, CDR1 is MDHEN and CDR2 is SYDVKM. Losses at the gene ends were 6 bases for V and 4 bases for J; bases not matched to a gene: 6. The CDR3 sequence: CASSYGTGANQPQHF. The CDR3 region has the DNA TGTGCCAGCAGCTACGGGACAGGGGCGAATCAGCCCCAGCATTTT.

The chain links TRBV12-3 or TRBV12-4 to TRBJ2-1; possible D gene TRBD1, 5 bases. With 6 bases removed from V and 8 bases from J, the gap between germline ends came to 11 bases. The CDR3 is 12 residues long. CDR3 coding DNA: TGTGCCAGCAGCCTCAGGGCACATGAGCAGTTCTTC. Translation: CASSLRAHEQFF.

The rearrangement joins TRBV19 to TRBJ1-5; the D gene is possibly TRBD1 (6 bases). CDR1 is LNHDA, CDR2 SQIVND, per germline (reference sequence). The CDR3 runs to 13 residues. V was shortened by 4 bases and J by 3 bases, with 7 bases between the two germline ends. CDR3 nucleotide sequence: TGTGCCAGTAGTAGACAGGCCAATCAGCCCCAGCATTTT. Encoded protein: CASSRQANQPQHF.

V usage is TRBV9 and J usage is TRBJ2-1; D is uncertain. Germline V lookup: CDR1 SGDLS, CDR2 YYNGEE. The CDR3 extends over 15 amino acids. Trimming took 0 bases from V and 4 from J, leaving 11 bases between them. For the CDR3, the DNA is TGTGCCAGCAGCGTAGGGCAGAAGCTATACAATGAGCAGTTCTTC. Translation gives CASSVGQKLYNEQFF.

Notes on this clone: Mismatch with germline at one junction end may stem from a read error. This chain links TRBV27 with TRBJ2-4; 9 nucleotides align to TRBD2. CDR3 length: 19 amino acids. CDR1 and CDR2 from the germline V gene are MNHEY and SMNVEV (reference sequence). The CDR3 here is CARRGGVTSGTLAKNIQYF. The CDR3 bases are TGTGCCCGCAGGGGGGGGGTGACTAGCGGAACCTTAGCCAAAAACATTCAGTACTTC.

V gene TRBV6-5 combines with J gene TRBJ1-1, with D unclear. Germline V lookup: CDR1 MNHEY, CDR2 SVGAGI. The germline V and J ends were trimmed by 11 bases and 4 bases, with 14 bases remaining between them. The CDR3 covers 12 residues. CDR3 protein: CAGRRDGTEAFF. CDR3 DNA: TGTGCCGGGAGGAGGGATGGCACTGAAGCTTTCTTT.

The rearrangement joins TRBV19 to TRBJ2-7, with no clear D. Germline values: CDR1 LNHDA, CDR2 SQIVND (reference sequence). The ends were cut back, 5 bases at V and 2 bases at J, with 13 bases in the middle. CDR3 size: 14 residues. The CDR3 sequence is CASSEARVTYEQYF. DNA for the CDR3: TGTGCCAGTAGTGAGGCCAGAGTTACCTACGAGCAGTACTTC. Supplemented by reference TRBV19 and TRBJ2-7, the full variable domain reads DGGITQSPKYLFRKEGQNVTLSCEQNLNHDAMYWYRQDPGQGLRLIYYSQIVNDFQKGDIAEGYSVSREKKESFPLTVTSAQKNPTAFYLCASSEARVTYEQYFGPGTRLTVT.

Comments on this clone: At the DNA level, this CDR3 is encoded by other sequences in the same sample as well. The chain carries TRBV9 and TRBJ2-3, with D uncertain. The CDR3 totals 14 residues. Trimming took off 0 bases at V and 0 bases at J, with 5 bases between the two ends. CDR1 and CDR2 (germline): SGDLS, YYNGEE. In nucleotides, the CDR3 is TGTGCCAGCAGCGTAGCCGGTAGCACAGATACGCAGTATTTT. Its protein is CASSVAGSTDTQYF.

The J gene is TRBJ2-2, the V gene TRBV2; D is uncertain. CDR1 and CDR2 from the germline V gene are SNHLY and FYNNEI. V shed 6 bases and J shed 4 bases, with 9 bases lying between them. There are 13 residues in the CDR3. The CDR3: CASRRAPTGELFF. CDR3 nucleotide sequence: TGTGCCAGCAGACGAGCGCCCACCGGGGAGCTGTTTTTT.

In DNA form, the CDR3 reads TGTGCCAGCAGCCAGGCCCTAGCGGGAGCCTCAGATACGCAGTATTTT. It encodes CASSQALAGASDTQYF. The gene calls are TRBV4-2 and TRBJ2-3, with TRBD2 matching over 10 bases. Losses at the gene ends were 3 bases for V and 4 bases for J; bases not matched to a gene: 7. The length of the CDR3 is 16 residues. CDR1 and CDR2 from the germline V gene are LGHNA and YNFKEQ.

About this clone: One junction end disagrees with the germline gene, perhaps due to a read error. The CDR3 loop is CASSIAGALPYEQYF. The CDR3 DNA is TGTGCCAGCAGCATAGCGGGAGCCCTCCCCTACGAGCAGTACTTC. The chain has TRBV7-8 and TRBJ2-7, with TRBD2 identical over 9 bases. The CDR3 spans 15 residues. Germline CDR1 is SGHVS and CDR2 is FQNEAQ. Together with reference TRBV7-8 and TRBJ2-7, the CDR3 gives the full variable domain: GAGVSQSPRYKVAKRGQDVALRCDPISGHVSLFWYQQALGQGPEFLTYFQNEAQLDKSGLPSDRFFAERPEGSVSTLKIQRTQQEDSAVYLCASSIAGALPYEQYFGPGTRLTVT.

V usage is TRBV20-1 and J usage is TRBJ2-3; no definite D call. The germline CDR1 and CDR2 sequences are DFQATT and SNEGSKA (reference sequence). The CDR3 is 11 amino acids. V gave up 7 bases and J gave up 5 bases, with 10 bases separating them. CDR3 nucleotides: TGCAGTGGGATTAAACAAGATACGCAGTATTTT. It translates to CSGIKQDTQYF.

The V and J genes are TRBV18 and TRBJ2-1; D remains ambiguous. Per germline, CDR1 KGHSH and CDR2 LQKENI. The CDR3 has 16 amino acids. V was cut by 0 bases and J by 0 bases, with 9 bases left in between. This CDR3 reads CASSPPARSSYNEQFF. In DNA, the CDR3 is TGTGCCAGCTCACCACCGGCCAGAAGCTCCTACAATGAGCAGTTCTTC.

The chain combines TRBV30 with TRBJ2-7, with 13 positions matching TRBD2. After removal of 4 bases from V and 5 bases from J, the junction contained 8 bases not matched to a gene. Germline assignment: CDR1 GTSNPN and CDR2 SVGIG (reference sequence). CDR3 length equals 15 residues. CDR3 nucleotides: TGTGCCTGGACCAGGGGCGGACTAGCGGGAGACGAGCAGTACTTC. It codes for CAWTRGGLAGDEQYF. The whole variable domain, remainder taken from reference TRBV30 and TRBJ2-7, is SQTIHQWPATLVQPVGSPLSLECTVEGTSNPNLYWYRQAAGRGLQLLFYSVGIGQISSEVPQNLSASRPQDRQFILSSKKLLLSDSGFYLCAWTRGGLAGDEQYFGPGTRLTVT.

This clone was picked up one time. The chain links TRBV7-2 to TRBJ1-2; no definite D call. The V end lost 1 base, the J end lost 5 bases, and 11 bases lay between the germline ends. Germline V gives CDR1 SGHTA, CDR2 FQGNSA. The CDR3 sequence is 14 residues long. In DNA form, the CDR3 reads TGTGCCAGCAGCTTAGACCGGGCGGCTTATGGCTACACCTTC. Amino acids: CASSLDRAAYGYTF.

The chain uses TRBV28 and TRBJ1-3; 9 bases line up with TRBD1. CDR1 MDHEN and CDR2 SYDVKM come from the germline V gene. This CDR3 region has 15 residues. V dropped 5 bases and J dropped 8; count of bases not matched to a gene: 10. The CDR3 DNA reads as TGTGCCAGCAGTCCTACTCAGACAGGGGGTTACACCATATATTTT. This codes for CASSPTQTGGYTIYF.

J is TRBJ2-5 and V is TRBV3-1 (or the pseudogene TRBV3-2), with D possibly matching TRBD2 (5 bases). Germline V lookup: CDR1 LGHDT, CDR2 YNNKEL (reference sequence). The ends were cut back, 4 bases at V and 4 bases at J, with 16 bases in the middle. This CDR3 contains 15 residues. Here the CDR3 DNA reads TGTGCCAGCAGCCTCTTAGCGCTTCGGGCAGAGACCCAGTACTTC. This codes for CASSLLALRAETQYF.

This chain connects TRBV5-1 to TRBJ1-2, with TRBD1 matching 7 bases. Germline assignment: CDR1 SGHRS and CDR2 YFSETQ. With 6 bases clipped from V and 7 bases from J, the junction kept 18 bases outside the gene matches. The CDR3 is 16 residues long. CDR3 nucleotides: TGCGCCAGCAATAATCCTGGACAGGATTTTTTGGGTGGCTACACCTTC. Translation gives CASNNPGQDFLGGYTF.

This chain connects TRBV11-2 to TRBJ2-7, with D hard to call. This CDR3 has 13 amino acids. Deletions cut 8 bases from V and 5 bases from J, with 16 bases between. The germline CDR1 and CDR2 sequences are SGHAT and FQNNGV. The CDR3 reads CASARSLRDEQYF. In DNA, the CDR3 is TGTGCCAGCGCTCGGAGTCTGAGAGACGAGCAGTACTTC.